This is a list of T cell receptor beta chains from one sample in a study of T cell repertoires in cytomegalovirus infection. These receptors have no identified antigens. Using its own MiXCR run on the reads, TCRdb lists one record per CDR3 protein. The sample holds just over 450,000 distinct CDR3 sequences; about two fifths are singletons and the top ten take about two fifths. The sample consisted of cultured PBMCs, taken from culture after CMV antigen stimulation. The receptors were sampled from a human donor in good health (CMV status not recorded). Some clones in this sample may be carry-over from other donors' samples. Each CDR3 is given with its conserved first and last residue. A D gene is named only where the DNA matches it firmly. Not all rows give a size; the values are once, few, many and, for expanded clones, a class.

clone_size: -; d_call: TRBD1; v_call: TRBV7-9; j_call: TRBJ1-5; cdr3_aa: CASSLGQQPQHF; cdr3_nt: TGTGCCAGCAGTCTGGGACAGCAGCCCCAGCATTTT
clone_size: -; d_call: -; v_call: TRBV19; j_call: TRBJ1-1; cdr3_aa: CASSIDLFGPNTEAFF; cdr3_nt: TGTGCCAGTAGTATAGATCTATTCGGCCCGAACACTGAAGCTTTCTTT
clone_size: -; d_call: TRBD1; v_call: TRBV7-2; j_call: TRBJ2-2; cdr3_aa: CASSPRTGLNTGELFF; cdr3_nt: TGTGCCAGCAGCCCGCGGACAGGACTGAACACCGGGGAGCTGTTTTTT
clone_size: few; d_call: -; v_call: TRBV7-9; j_call: TRBJ1-2; cdr3_aa: CASSFSMTEIGGYTF; cdr3_nt: TGTGCCAGCAGCTTTAGTATGACAGAGATTGGTGGCTACACCTTC
clone_size: -; d_call: -; v_call: TRBV11-2; j_call: TRBJ2-1; cdr3_aa: CASSSLRGQRYNEQFF; cdr3_nt: TGTGCCAGCAGCTCCCTCAGGGGCCAGAGGTACAATGAGCAGTTCTTC
clone_size: -; d_call: -; v_call: TRBV7-2; j_call: TRBJ2-3; cdr3_aa: CASSLGVRDTQYF; cdr3_nt: TGTGCCAGCAGCTTAGGAGTAAGAGATACGCAGTATTTT
clone_size: -; d_call: -; v_call: TRBV7-9; j_call: TRBJ2-5; cdr3_aa: CASSLAVASSTQYF; cdr3_nt: TGTGCCAGCAGCTTAGCGGTAGCTTCCTCGACCCAGTACTTC
clone_size: -; d_call: -; v_call: TRBV7-2; j_call: TRBJ2-1; cdr3_aa: CASSTTGHNEQFF; cdr3_nt: TGTGCCAGCAGCACCACAGGGCACAATGAGCAGTTCTTC
clone_size: few; d_call: -; v_call: TRBV10-3; j_call: TRBJ1-2; cdr3_aa: CAISESHLASYGYTF; cdr3_nt: TGTGCCATCAGTGAGTCGCACCTAGCCAGCTATGGCTACACCTTC
clone_size: -; d_call: -; v_call: TRBV7-2; j_call: TRBJ1-2; cdr3_aa: CASGVGGQPYGYTF; cdr3_nt: TGTGCCAGCGGTGTAGGAGGACAGCCCTATGGCTACACCTTC
clone_size: -; d_call: -; v_call: TRBV27; j_call: TRBJ2-5; cdr3_aa: CASSSRTGRGQETQYF; cdr3_nt: TGTGCCAGCAGTTCCCGGACAGGGCGGGGGCAAGAGACCCAGTACTTC
clone_size: -; d_call: -; v_call: TRBV12-3/TRBV12-4; j_call: TRBJ2-1; cdr3_aa: CASRDPDRNEQFF; cdr3_nt: TGTGCCAGCAGAGACCCCGACAGAAATGAGCAGTTCTTC
clone_size: -; d_call: -; v_call: TRBV7-8; j_call: TRBJ2-1; cdr3_aa: CASSLEPFNEQFF; cdr3_nt: TGTGCCAGCAGCTTAGAGCCATTCAATGAGCAGTTCTTC
clone_size: -; d_call: -; v_call: TRBV20-1; j_call: TRBJ2-1; cdr3_aa: CSAKKLGTLSYNEQFF; cdr3_nt: TGCAGTGCTAAAAAATTGGGGACCCTTTCCTACAATGAGCAGTTCTTC
clone_size: -; d_call: -; v_call: TRBV7-6; j_call: TRBJ2-3; cdr3_aa: CASSSQRARRDTQYF; cdr3_nt: TGTGCCAGCAGCTCCCAGCGGGCCCGCCGAGATACGCAGTATTTT
clone_size: few; d_call: TRBD2; v_call: TRBV6-2/TRBV6-3; j_call: TRBJ2-5; cdr3_aa: CASSYNAGGRETQYF; cdr3_nt: TGTGCCAGCAGTTACAATGCGGGAGGACGGGAGACCCAGTACTTC
clone_size: -; d_call: -; v_call: TRBV7-6; j_call: TRBJ2-5; cdr3_aa: CASRAEGQTQYF; cdr3_nt: TGTGCCAGCAGAGCCGAGGGTCAGACCCAGTACTTC
clone_size: -; d_call: -; v_call: TRBV4-1; j_call: TRBJ2-1; cdr3_aa: CASSRRGSLVNEQFF; cdr3_nt: TGCGCCAGCAGCCGAAGAGGGAGTTTAGTCAATGAGCAGTTCTTC
clone_size: few; d_call: -; v_call: TRBV6-1; j_call: TRBJ1-1; cdr3_aa: CASSEARAGAEAFF; cdr3_nt: TGTGCCAGCAGTGAAGCGCGGGCGGGGGCTGAAGCTTTCTTT
clone_size: few; d_call: -; v_call: TRBV12-3/TRBV12-4; j_call: TRBJ2-3; cdr3_aa: CASSPDTQYF; cdr3_nt: TGTGCCAGCAGTCCCGATACGCAGTATTTT
clone_size: -; d_call: -; v_call: TRBV19; j_call: TRBJ2-5; cdr3_aa: CASSSEGTQETQYF; cdr3_nt: TGTGCCAGTAGTTCAGAGGGGACACAAGAGACCCAGTACTTC
clone_size: -; d_call: TRBD1; v_call: TRBV20-1; j_call: TRBJ1-2; cdr3_aa: CSASDRGANYGYTF; cdr3_nt: TGCAGTGCTAGCGACAGGGGAGCTAACTATGGCTACACCTTC
clone_size: few; d_call: -; v_call: TRBV7-2; j_call: TRBJ2-5; cdr3_aa: CASSFSGFETQYF; cdr3_nt: TGTGCCAGCAGCTTTTCGGGGTTTGAGACCCAGTACTTC
clone_size: -; d_call: -; v_call: TRBV27; j_call: TRBJ2-1; cdr3_aa: CASSPVVRSYNEQFF; cdr3_nt: TGTGCCAGCAGCCCCGTTGTGCGGTCCTACAATGAGCAGTTCTTC
clone_size: once; d_call: -; v_call: TRBV2; j_call: TRBJ2-7; cdr3_aa: CASTGGWSLGSYEQYF; cdr3_nt: TGTGCCAGCACCGGAGGGTGGTCCTTAGGTTCCTACGAGCAGTACTTC
clone_size: -; d_call: -; v_call: TRBV6-1; j_call: TRBJ1-1; cdr3_aa: CASSSLGRNTEAFF; cdr3_nt: TGTGCCAGCAGTTCGTTGGGGAGGAACACTGAAGCTTTCTTT
clone_size: few; d_call: -; v_call: TRBV12-3/TRBV12-4; j_call: TRBJ2-1; cdr3_aa: CASSFSRRGHEQFF; cdr3_nt: TGTGCCAGCAGTTTTTCCCGGCGGGGTCATGAGCAGTTCTTC
clone_size: few; d_call: TRBD2; v_call: TRBV27; j_call: TRBJ2-7; cdr3_aa: CASSLWGGRSYEQYF; cdr3_nt: TGTGCCAGCAGTTTGTGGGGGGGAAGATCCTACGAGCAGTACTTC
clone_size: -; d_call: -; v_call: TRBV10-2; j_call: TRBJ2-4; cdr3_aa: CASSGGPGGNTAKNIQYF; cdr3_nt: TGCGCCAGCAGTGGGGGGCCAGGGGGGAACACGGCCAAAAACATTCAGTACTTC
clone_size: -; d_call: -; v_call: TRBV12-3/TRBV12-4; j_call: TRBJ1-4; cdr3_aa: CASSPGGGGEKLFF; cdr3_nt: TGTGCCAGCAGCCCAGGTGGCGGTGGTGAAAAACTGTTTTTT
clone_size: few; d_call: TRBD1; v_call: TRBV7-2; j_call: TRBJ2-5; cdr3_aa: CASSFTGGGQGQYF; cdr3_nt: TGTGCCAGCAGCTTTACGGGTGGGGGACAGGGACAGTACTTC
clone_size: once; d_call: -; v_call: TRBV5-1; j_call: TRBJ2-5; cdr3_aa: CASSFGQFQETQYF; cdr3_nt: TGCGCCAGCAGCTTTGGACAGTTTCAAGAGACCCAGTACTTC
clone_size: -; d_call: -; v_call: TRBV28; j_call: TRBJ1-3; cdr3_aa: CASSLWVGGNTIYF; cdr3_nt: TGTGCCAGCAGTTTATGGGTTGGTGGAAACACCATATATTTT
clone_size: few; d_call: TRBD1; v_call: TRBV7-2; j_call: TRBJ2-2; cdr3_aa: CASSPRQGDTGELFF; cdr3_nt: TGTGCCAGCAGCCCCAGACAGGGGGACACCGGGGAGCTGTTTTTT
clone_size: few; d_call: -; v_call: TRBV7-2; j_call: TRBJ1-2; cdr3_aa: CASSLGGSQNYGYTF; cdr3_nt: TGTGCCAGCAGCTTAGGGGGGTCCCAGAACTATGGCTACACCTTC